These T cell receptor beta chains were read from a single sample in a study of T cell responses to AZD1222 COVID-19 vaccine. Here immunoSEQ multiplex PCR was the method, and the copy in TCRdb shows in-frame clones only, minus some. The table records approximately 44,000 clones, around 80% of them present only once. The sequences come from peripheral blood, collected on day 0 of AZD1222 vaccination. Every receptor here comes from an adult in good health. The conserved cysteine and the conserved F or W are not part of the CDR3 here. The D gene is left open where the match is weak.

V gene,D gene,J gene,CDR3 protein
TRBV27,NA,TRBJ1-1,ASSREWGGDTEAF
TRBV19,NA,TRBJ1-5,ASRPGGSNQPQH
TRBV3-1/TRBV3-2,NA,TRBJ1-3,ASSLVSHSSGNTIY
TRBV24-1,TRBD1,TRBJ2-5,ATSGQTGQETQY
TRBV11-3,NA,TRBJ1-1,ASSPHLGVEGAF
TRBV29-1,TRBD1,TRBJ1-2,SDGNRGFVGYT
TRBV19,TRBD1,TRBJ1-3,ASSIGTGGYGNTIY
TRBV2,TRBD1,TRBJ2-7,ASSAGQYYEQY
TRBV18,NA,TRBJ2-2,ASSPRVGGELF
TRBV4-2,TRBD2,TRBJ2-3,ASSQDWLAGASRTDTQY
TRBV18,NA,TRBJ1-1,ASSSDMTGVNTEAF
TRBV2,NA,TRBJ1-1,ASSDVSRGLVNTEAF
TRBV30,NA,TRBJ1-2,AWTMGGSNYGYT
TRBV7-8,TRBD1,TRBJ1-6,ASSPGTGDGDSPLH
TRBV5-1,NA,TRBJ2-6,ASSFLAAQSGANVLT
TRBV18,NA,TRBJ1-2,ASSPGAGNHGYT
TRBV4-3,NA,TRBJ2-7,ASSLRRGYEQY
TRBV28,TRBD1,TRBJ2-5,ASSLGQSQETQY
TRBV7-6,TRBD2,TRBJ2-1,ASSPSAGGLQNEQF
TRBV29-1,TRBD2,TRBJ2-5,SVEKGWRGGETQY
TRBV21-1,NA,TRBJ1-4,ASSKVGGLNEKLF
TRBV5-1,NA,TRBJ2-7,ASSLEQGAYEQY
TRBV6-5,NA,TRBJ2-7,ASSLLFPGTYEQY
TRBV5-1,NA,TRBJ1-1,ASSSSDGNTEAF
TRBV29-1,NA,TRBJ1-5,SVQTGYNQPQH
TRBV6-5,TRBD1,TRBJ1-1,ASSPRTGHNTEAF
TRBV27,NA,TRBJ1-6,ASSLDSNSPLH
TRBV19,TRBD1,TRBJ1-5,ASSTGQGGQPQH
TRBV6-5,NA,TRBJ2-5,ASSYSRETQY
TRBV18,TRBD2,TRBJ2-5,ASSPGTKETQY
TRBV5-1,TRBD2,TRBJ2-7,ASSPRLAGGLEQY
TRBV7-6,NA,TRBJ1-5,ASSYGQTNQPQH
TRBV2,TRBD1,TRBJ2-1,ASSEGQEYNEQF
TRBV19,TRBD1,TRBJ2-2,ASTARTGAGTGELF
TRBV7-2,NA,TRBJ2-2,ASSSSATGELF
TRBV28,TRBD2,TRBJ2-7,ASSFLAGATYEQY
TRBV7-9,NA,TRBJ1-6,ASSSDYNSPLH
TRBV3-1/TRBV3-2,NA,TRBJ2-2,ASSQEFRGTGELF
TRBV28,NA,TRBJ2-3,ASSIEDWSTDTQY
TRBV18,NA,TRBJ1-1,ASSPRKDTEAF
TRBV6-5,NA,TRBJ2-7,ASTNYYEQY
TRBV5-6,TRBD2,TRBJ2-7,ASSPGLAGAHYEQY
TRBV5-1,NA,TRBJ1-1,ASSGSGVDTEAF
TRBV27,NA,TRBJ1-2,ASSRIGQPYGYT
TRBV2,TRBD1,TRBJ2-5,ASSFRTGGRETQY
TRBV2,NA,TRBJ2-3,ASSERGVQTDTQY
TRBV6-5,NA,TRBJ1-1,ASSPRVPGTEAF
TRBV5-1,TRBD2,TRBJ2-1,ASSFGLAVEADEQF
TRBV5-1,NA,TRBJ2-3,ASSLTTTADTQY
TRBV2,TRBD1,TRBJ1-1,ASGTEVNTEAF
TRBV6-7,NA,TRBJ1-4,ASSYPGFVKLF
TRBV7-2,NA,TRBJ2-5,ASSLAPFWVGETQY
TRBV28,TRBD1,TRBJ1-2,ASRSPGQGVSYGYT
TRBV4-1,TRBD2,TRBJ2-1,ASSQGLAGANEQF
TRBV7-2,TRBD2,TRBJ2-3,ASSLSSGGYQNTQY
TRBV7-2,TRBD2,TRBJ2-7,ASSSGLAGVEQY
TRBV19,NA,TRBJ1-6,ASSTAWSSYNSPLH
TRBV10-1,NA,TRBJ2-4,ASQHSRRNIQY
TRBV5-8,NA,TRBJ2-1,ASSTGVGSSYNEQF
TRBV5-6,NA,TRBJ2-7,ASTLGSYEQY